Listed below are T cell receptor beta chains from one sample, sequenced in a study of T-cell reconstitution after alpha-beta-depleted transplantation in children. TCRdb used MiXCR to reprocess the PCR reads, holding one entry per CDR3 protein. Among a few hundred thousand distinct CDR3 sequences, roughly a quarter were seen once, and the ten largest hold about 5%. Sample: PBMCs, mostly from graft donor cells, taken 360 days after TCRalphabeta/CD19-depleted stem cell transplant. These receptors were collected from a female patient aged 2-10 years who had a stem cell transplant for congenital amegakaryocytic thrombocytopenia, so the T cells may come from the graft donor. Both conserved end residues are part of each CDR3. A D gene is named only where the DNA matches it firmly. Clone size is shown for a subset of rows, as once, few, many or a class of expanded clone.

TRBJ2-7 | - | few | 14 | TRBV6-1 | TGTGCCAGCACCCATGGTGATAGCTCCTACGAGCAGTACTTC | CASTHGDSSYEQYF
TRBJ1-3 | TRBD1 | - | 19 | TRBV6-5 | TGTGCCAGCAGTTACCTCGGGAGGTCAGACAGGGTACTGAGAAACACCATATATTTT | CASSYLGRSDRVLRNTIYF
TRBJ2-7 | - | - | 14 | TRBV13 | TGTGCCAGCAGCTTAGGTTCGGGATTTTACGAGCAGTACTTC | CASSLGSGFYEQYF
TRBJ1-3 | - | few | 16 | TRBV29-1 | TGCAGCGTTGAAGTGGGGCCATCCTACTCTGGAAACACCATATATTTT | CSVEVGPSYSGNTIYF
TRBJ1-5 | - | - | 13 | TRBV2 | TGTGCCAGCAGTGAAGACGGATATCAGCCCCAGCATTTT | CASSEDGYQPQHF
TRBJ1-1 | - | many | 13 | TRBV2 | TGTGCCATTACCTATGGGCGGAACACTGAAGCTTTCTTT | CAITYGRNTEAFF
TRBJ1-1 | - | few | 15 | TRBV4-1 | TGCGCCAGCAGCCAACATGGACTGGGGAACACTGAAGCTTTCTTT | CASSQHGLGNTEAFF
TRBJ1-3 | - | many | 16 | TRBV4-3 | TGCGCCAGCAGCCAAGATCTACCGGGCTCTGGAAACACCATATATTTT | CASSQDLPGSGNTIYF
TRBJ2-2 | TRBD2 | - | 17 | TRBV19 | TGTGCCAGTAGTAGACTAGCGGGAGGCCCCAACACCGGGGAGCTGTTTTTT | CASSRLAGGPNTGELFF
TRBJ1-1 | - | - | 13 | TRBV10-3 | TGTGCCATCAGTGTACAGGGGAACACTGAAGCTTTCTTT | CAISVQGNTEAFF
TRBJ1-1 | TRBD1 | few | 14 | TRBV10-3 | TGTGCCATCAGGGTACAGGGGGGGAAGACTGAAGCTTTCTTT | CAIRVQGGKTEAFF
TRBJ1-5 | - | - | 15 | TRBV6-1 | TGTGCCAGCAGTGAGTTGGGGGGAGGGAATCAGCCCCAGCATTTT | CASSELGGGNQPQHF
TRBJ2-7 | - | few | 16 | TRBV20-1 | TGCAGTGCCCAGGATCTACAGGGTGAAAAGGGCTACGAGCAGTACTTC | CSAQDLQGEKGYEQYF
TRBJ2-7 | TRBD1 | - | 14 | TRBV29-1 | TGCAGCGTTCGTAATAACAGGGGACCCTACGAGCAGTACTTC | CSVRNNRGPYEQYF
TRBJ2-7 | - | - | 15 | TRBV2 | TGTGCCAGCAGTCCGACGGGGGCCTTAATCTCCGAGCAGTACTTC | CASSPTGALISEQYF
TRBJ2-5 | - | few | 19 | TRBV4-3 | TGCGCCAGCAGCCAAGAGGTTTCAGGTCTAGGGTACCGGCAAGAGACCCAGTACTTC | CASSQEVSGLGYRQETQYF
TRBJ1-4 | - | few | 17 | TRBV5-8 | TGTGCCAGCATGTTATTCATAACCTCGCGGAATAGTGAAAAACTGTTTTTT | CASMLFITSRNSEKLFF
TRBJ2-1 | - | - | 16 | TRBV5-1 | TGCGCCAGCTGCCTGGTTGTGGGGGGCACTTACAATGAGCAGTTCTTC | CASCLVVGGTYNEQFF